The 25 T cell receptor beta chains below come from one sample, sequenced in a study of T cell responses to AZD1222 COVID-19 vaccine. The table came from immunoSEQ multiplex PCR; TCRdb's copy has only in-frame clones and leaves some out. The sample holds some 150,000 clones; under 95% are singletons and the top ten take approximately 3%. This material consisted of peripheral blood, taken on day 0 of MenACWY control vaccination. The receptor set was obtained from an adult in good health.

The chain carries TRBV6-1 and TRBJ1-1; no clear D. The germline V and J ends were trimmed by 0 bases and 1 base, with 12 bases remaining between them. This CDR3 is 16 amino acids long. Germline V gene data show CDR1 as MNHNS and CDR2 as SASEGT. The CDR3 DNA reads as TGTGCCAGCAGTGAAGCTGAGGTCCACTGGAACACTGAAGCTTTCTTT. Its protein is CASSEAEVHWNTEAFF.

CDR3 DNA sequence: TGTGCCAGCAGTTCGACAGGGGGAGTCGGCAATCAGCCCCAGCATTTT. This translates into CASSSTGGVGNQPQHF. The rearrangement uses TRBV27 and TRBJ1-5, with 9 positions matching TRBD1. The CDR3 totals 16 residues. CDR1 and CDR2 (germline): MNHEY, SMNVEV (reference sequence). After removal of 4 bases from V and 2 bases from J, the junction contained 6 bases not matched to a gene.

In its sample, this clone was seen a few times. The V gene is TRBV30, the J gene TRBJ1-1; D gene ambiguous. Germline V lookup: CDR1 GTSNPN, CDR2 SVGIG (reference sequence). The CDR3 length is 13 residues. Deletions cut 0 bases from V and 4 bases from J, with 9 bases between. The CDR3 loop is CAWSVWGTTEAFF. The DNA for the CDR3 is TGTGCCTGGAGTGTGTGGGGAACCACTGAAGCTTTCTTT.

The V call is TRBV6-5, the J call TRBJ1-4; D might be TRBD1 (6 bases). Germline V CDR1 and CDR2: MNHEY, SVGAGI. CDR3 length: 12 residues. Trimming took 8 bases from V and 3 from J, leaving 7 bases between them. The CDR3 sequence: CASQGSNEKLFF. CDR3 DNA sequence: TGTGCCAGCCAGGGGTCTAATGAAAAACTGTTTTTT.

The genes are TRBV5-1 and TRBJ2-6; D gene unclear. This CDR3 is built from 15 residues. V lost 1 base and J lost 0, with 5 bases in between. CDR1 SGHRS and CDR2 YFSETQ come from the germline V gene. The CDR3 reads CASSLTASGANVLTF. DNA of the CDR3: TGCGCCAGCAGCTTGACGGCCTCTGGGGCCAACGTCCTGACTTTC.

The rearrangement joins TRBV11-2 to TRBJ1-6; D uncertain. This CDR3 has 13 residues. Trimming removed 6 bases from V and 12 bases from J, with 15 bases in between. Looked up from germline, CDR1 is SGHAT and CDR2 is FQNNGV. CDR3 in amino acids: CASSYPGQGPLHF. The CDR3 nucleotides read TGTGCCAGCAGTTATCCGGGCCAAGGACCCCTCCACTTT. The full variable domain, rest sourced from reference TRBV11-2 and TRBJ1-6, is EAGVAQSPRYKIIEKRQSVAFWCNPISGHATLYWYQQILGQGPKLLIQFQNNGVVDDSQLPKDRFSAERLKGVDSTLKIQPAKLEDSAVYLCASSYPGQGPLHFGNGTRLTVT.

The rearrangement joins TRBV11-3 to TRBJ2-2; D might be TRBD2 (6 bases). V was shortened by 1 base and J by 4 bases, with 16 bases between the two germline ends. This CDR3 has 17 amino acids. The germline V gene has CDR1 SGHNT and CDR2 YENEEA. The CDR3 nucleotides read TGTGCCAGCAGCTTAGGTCGGGGACTCCGGGGCACCGGGGAGCTGTTTTTT. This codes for CASSLGRGLRGTGELFF.

DNA of the CDR3: TGTGCCAGCAGCTTAGTAGGATTTATTGGCGGAAAGAGCCCTGAAGCTTTCTTT. It encodes CASSLVGFIGGKSPEAFF. The V and J genes are TRBV7-8 and TRBJ1-1, with D uncertain. V was pared by 1 base and J by 6 bases, with 24 bases between. The CDR3 has 18 residues. Germline-derived CDR1 and CDR2 are SGHVS and FQNEAQ. The complete variable domain, with remaining parts taken from reference TRBV7-8 and TRBJ1-1, reads GAGVSQSPRYKVAKRGQDVALRCDPISGHVSLFWYQQALGQGPEFLTYFQNEAQLDKSGLPSDRFFAERPEGSVSTLKIQRTQQEDSAVYLCASSLVGFIGGKSPEAFFGQGTRLTVV.

The CDR3 DNA sequence: TGCGCCAGCAGCCCCCAGCAGTACAATGAGCAGTTCTTC. Translated, it gives CASSPQQYNEQFF. The chain has TRBV4-1 and TRBJ2-1; D not resolved. This CDR3 has 13 amino acids. V was cut by 4 bases and J by 4 bases, with 8 bases left in between. Germline loops: CDR1 MGHRA, CDR2 YSYEKL.

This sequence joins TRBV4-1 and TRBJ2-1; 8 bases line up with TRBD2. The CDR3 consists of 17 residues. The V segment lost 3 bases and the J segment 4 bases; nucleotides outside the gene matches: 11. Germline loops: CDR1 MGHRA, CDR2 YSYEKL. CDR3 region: CASSQLRVSSGYNEQFF. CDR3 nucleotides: TGCGCCAGCAGCCAGTTAAGGGTTTCTAGCGGGTACAATGAGCAGTTCTTC.

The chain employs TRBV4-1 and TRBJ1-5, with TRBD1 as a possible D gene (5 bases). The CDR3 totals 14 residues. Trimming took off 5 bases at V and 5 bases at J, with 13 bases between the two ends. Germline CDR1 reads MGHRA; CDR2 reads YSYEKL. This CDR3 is CASSLGVGDQPQHF. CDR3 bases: TGCGCCAGCAGCTTAGGGGTAGGGGATCAGCCCCAGCATTTT.

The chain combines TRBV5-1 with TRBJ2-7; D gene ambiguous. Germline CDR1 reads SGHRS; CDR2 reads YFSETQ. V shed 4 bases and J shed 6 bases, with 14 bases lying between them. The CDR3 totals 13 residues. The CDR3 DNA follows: TGCGCCAGCAGCGCTGACCTGGTAGGCGAGCAGTACTTC. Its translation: CASSADLVGEQYF.

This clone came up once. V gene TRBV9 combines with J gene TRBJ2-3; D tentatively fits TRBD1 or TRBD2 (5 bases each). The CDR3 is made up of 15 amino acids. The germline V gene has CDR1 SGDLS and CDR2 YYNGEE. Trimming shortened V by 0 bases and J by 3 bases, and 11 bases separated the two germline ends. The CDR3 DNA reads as TGTGCCAGCAGCGTAGCCGGGGCTGGTACAGATACGCAGTATTTT. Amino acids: CASSVAGAGTDTQYF. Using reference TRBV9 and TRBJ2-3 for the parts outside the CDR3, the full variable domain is DSGVTQTPKHLITATGQRVTLRCSPRSGDLSVYWYQQSLDQGLQFLIQYYNGEERAKGNILERFSAQQFPDLHSELNLSSLELGDSALYFCASSVAGAGTDTQYFGPGTRLTVL.

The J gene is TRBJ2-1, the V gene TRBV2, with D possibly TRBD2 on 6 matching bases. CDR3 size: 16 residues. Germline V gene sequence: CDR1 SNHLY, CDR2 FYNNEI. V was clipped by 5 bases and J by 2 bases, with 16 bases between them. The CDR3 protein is CASSTGSGLTYNEQFF. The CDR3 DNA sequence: TGTGCCAGCAGTACCGGAAGCGGGCTGACCTACAATGAGCAGTTCTTC.

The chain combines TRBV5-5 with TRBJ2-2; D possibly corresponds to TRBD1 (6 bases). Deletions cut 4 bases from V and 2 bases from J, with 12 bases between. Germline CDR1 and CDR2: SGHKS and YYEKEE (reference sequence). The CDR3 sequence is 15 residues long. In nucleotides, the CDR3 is TGTGCCAGCAGCCCGTGGACAGCAAACACCGGGGAGCTGTTTTTT. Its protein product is CASSPWTANTGELFF. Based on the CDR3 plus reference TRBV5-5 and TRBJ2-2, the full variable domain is DAGVTQSPTHLIKTRGQQVTLRCSPISGHKSVSWYQQVLGQGPQFIFQYYEKEERGRGNFPDRFSARQFPNYSSELNVNALLLGDSALYLCASSPWTANTGELFFGEGSRLTVL.

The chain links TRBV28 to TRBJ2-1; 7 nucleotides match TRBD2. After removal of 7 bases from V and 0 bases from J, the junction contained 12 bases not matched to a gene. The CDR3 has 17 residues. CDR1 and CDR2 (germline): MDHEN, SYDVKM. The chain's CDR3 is CASTNIWGGSSYNEQFF. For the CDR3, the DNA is TGTGCCAGCACTAATATCTGGGGGGGAAGCTCCTACAATGAGCAGTTCTTC.

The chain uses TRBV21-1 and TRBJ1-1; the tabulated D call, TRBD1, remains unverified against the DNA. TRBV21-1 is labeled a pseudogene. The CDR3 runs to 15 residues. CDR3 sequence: CASSKSPTVNTEAFF. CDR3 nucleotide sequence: TGTGCCAGCAGCAAGTCCCCCACAGTGAACACTGAAGCTTTCTTT.

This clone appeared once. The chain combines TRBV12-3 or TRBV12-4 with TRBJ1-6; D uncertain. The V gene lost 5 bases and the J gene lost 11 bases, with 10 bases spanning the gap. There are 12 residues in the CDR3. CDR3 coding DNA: TGTGCCAGCAGTCGGTGGGATACACCCCTCCACTTT. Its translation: CASSRWDTPLHF.

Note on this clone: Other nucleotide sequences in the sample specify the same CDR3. CDR3 sequence: CASSFLAGYGYTF. CDR3 nucleotides: TGTGCCAGCAGTTTTCTGGCGGGCTATGGCTACACCTTC. V usage is TRBV28 and J usage is TRBJ1-2, with D uncertain. This CDR3 has 13 residues. With 3 bases removed from V and 4 bases from J, the gap between germline ends came to 9 bases. CDR1 and CDR2 from the germline V gene are MDHEN and SYDVKM.

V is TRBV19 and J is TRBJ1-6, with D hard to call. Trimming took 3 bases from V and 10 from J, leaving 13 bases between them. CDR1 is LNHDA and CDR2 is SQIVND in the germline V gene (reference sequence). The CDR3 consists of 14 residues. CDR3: CASSIRGLYSPLHF. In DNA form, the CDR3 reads TGTGCCAGTAGTATCAGAGGTCTGTACTCACCCCTCCACTTT.

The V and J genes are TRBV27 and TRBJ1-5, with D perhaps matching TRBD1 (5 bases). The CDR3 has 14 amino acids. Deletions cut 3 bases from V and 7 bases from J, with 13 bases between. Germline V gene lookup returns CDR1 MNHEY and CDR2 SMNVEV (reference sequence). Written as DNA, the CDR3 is TGTGCCAGCAGTTTGGGTGGGGGAGGACAGCCCCAGCATTTT. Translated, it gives CASSLGGGGQPQHF.

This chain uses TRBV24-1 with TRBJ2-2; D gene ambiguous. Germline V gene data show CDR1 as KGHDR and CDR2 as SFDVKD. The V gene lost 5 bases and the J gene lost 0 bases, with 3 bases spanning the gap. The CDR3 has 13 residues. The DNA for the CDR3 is TGTGCCACCAGTGCGCCGAACACCGGGGAGCTGTTTTTT. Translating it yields CATSAPNTGELFF.

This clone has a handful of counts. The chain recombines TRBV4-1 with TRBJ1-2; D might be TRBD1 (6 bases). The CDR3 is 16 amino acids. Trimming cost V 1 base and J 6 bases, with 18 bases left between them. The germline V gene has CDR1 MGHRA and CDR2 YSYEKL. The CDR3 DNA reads TGCGCCAGCAGCCAAGTCCCAGGGGCCGTGGAGCATGGCTACACCTTC. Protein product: CASSQVPGAVEHGYTF.

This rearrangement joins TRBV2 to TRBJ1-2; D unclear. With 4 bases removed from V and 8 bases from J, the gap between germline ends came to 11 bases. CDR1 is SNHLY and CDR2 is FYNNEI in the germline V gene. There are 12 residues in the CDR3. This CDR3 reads CASSGGVQGYTF. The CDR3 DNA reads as TGTGCCAGCAGTGGGGGAGTTCAAGGCTACACCTTC.

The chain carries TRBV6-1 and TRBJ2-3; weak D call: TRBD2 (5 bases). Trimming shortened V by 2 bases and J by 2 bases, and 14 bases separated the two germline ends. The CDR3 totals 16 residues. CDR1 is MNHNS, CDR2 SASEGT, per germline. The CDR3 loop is CASSEFGGRPTDTQYF. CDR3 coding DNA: TGTGCCAGCAGTGAATTCGGTGGGAGACCCACAGATACGCAGTATTTT.